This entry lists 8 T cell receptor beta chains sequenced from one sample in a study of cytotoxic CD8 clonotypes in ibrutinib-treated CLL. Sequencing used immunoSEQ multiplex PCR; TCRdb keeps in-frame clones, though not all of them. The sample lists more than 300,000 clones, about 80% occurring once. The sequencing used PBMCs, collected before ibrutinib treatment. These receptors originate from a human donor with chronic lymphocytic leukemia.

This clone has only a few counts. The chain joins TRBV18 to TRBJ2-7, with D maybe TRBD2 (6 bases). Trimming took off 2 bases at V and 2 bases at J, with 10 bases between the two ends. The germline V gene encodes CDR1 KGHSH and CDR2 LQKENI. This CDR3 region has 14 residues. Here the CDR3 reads CASSPDGRAYEQYF. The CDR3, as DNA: TGTGCCAGCTCACCAGACGGGAGAGCCTACGAGCAGTACTTC.

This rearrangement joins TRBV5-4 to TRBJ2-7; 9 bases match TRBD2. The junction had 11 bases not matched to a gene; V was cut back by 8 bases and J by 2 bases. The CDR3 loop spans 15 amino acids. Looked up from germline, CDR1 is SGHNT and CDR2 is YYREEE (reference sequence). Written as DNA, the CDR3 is TGTGCCAGTTCTGGGGTCCCTAGCGGGACCTACGAGCAGTACTTC. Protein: CASSGVPSGTYEQYF.

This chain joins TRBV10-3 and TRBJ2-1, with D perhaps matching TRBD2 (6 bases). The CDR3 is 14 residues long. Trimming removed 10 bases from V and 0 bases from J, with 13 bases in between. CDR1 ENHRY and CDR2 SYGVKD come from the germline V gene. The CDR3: CASGGTYSYNEQFF. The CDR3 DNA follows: TGTGCCAGCGGCGGGACTTACTCCTACAATGAGCAGTTCTTC.

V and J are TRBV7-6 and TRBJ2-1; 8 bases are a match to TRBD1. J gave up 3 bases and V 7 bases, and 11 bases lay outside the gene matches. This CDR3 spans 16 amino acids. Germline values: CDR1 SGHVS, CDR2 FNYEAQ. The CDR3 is CASTLSQGQVYNEQFF. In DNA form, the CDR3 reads TGTGCCAGCACCCTCAGTCAGGGACAGGTCTACAATGAGCAGTTCTTC. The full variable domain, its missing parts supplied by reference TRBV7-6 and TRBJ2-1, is GAGVSQSPRYKVTKRGQDVALRCDPISGHVSLYWYRQALGQGPEFLTYFNYEAQQDKSGLPNDRFSAERPEGSISTLTIQRTEQRDSAMYRCASTLSQGQVYNEQFFGPGTRLTVL.

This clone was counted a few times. The CDR3 DNA reads TGTGCCTGGAGGGTAGGACTAGCGATCGATGAGCAGTTCTTC. It translates to CAWRVGLAIDEQFF. The V gene is TRBV30, the J gene TRBJ2-1; 9 nucleotides agree with TRBD2. With V trimmed by 3 bases and J by 8 bases, 8 bases remained unmatched. The CDR3 sequence is 14 residues long. CDR1 and CDR2 (germline): GTSNPN, SVGIG (reference sequence).

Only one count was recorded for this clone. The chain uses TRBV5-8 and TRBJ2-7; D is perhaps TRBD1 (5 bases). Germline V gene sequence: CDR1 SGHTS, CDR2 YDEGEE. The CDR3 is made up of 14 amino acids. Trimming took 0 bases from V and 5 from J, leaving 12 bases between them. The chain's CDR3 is CASSLGRAPHEQYF. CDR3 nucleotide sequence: TGTGCCAGCAGCTTGGGCAGGGCCCCCCACGAGCAGTACTTC.

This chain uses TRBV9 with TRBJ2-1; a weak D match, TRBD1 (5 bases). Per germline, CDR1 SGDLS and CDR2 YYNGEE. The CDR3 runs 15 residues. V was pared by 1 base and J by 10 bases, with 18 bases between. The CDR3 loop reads CASSVLGLMSGEQFF. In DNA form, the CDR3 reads TGTGCCAGCAGCGTATTGGGGTTGATGTCAGGGGAGCAGTTCTTC.

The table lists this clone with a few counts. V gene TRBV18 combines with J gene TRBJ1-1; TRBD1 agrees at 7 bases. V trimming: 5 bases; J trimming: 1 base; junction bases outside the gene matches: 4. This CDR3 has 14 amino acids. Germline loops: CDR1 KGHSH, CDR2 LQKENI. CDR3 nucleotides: TGTGCCAGCTCAGAACAGGGGTGGAACACTGAAGCTTTCTTT. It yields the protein CASSEQGWNTEAFF.